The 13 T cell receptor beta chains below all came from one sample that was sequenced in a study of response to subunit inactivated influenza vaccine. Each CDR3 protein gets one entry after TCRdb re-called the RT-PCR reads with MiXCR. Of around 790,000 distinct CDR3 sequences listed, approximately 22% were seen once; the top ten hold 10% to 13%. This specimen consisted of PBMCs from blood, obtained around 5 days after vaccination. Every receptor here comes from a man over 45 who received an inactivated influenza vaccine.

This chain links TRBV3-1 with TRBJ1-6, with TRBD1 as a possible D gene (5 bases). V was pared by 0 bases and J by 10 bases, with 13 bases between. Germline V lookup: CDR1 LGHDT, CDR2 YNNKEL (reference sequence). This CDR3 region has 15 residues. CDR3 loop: CASSQDWAGKSPLHF. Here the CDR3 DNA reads TGTGCCAGCAGCCAAGATTGGGCAGGGAAATCACCCCTCCACTTT.

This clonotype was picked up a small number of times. CDR3 protein: CASSIGGQNEQYF. In DNA, the CDR3 is TGTGCCAGTAGTATTGGCGGCCAAAACGAGCAGTACTTC. The chain couples TRBV19 to TRBJ2-7; no clear D. V shed 3 bases and J shed 5 bases, with 11 bases lying between them. The CDR3 sequence is 13 residues long. CDR1 is LNHDA and CDR2 is SQIVND in the germline V gene (reference sequence).

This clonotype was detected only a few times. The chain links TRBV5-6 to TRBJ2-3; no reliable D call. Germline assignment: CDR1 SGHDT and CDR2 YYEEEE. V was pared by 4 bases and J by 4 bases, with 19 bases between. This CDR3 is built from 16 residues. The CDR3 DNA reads TGTGCCAGCAGCCTCGACCCGGGTCCCGAACCAGATACGCAGTATTTT. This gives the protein CASSLDPGPEPDTQYF. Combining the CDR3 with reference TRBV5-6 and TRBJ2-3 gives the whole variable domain DAGVTQSPTHLIKTRGQQVTLRCSPKSGHDTVSWYQQALGQGPQFIFQYYEEEERQRGNFPDRFSGHQFPNYSSELNVNALLLGDSALYLCASSLDPGPEPDTQYFGPGTRLTVL.

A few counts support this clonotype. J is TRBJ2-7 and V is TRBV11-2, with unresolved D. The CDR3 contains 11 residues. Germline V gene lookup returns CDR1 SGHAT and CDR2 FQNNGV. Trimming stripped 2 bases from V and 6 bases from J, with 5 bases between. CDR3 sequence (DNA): TGTGCCAGCAGCTTATTTGGCGAGCAGTACTTC. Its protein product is CASSLFGEQYF.

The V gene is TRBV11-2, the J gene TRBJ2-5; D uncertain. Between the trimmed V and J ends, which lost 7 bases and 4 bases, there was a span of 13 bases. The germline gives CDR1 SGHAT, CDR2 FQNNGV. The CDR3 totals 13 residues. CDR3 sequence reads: CASNHPGTETQYF. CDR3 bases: TGTGCCAGCAACCACCCGGGCACAGAGACCCAGTACTTC. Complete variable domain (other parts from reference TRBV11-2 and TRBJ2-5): EAGVAQSPRYKIIEKRQSVAFWCNPISGHATLYWYQQILGQGPKLLIQFQNNGVVDDSQLPKDRFSAERLKGVDSTLKIQPAKLEDSAVYLCASNHPGTETQYFGPGTRLLVL.

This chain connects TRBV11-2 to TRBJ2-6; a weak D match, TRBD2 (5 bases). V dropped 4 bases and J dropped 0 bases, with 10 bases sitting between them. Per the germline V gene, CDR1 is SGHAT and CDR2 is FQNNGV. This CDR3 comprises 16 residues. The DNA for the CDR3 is TGTGCCAGCAGCTCGGACTCCCTCTCTGGGGCCAACGTCCTGACTTTC. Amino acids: CASSSDSLSGANVLTF.

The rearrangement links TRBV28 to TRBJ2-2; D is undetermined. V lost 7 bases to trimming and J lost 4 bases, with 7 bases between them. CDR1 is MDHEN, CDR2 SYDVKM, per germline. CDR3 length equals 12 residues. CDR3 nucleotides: TGTGCCAGCAAAGGGTCCACCGGGGAGCTGTTTTTT. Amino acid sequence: CASKGSTGELFF.

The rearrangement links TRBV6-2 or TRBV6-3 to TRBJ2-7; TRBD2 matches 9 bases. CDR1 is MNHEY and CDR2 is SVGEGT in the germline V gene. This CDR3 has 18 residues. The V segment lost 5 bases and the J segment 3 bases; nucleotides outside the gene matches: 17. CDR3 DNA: TGTGCCAGCAGTCGATGGCTTTCCGGACTAGCGCGTTACTACGAGCAGTACTTC. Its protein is CASSRWLSGLARYYEQYF.

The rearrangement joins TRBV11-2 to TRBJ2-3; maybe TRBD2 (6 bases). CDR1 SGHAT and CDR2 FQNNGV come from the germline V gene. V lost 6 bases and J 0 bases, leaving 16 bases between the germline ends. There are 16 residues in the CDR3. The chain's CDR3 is CASRSWTTLSTDTQYF. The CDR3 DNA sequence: TGTGCCAGCAGATCATGGACTACCCTTAGCACAGATACGCAGTATTTT.

The CDR3 reads CASSFAGTRVADTQYF. CDR3 coding DNA: TGTGCCAGCAGCTTCGCCGGGACTAGGGTCGCAGATACGCAGTATTTT. V usage is TRBV7-2 and J usage is TRBJ2-3, with 8 bases that match TRBD2. Germline assignment: CDR1 SGHTA and CDR2 FQGNSA. J lost 4 bases, V lost 3 bases, and 9 bases had no gene match. This CDR3 region has 16 residues.

CDR3 DNA sequence: TGTGCCAGCAGCCCTCCAGGGGGTCTGGTCACTGAAGCTTTCTTT. Residues: CASSPPGGLVTEAFF. The chain has TRBV3-1 and TRBJ1-1; 7 positions agree with TRBD1. In germline, CDR1 is LGHDT, CDR2 YNNKEL (reference sequence). V lost 4 bases and J lost 4; bases outside the gene matches: 9. CDR3 length: 15 residues.

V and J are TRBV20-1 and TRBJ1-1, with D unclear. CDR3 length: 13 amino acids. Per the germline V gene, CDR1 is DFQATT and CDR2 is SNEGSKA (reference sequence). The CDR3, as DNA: TGCAGGGTCCCTCGGGCCACGAACACTGAAGCTTTCTTT. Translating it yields CRVPRATNTEAFF.

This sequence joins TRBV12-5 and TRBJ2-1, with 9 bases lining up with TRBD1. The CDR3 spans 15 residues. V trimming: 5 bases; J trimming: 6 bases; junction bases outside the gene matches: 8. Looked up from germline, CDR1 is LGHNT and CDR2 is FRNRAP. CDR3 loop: CASGNRDRAGNEQFF. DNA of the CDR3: TGTGCTAGTGGTAACCGGGACAGGGCAGGCAATGAGCAGTTCTTC.